A single T cell receptor (beta chain) is shown here with its context. Antigen specificity is unknown. The sample originates from a study of cytotoxic CD8 clonotypes in ibrutinib-treated CLL. Across the study: After a median roughly 12 months on treatment (6 to 36), response samples were drawn. Study observations and caveats: Baseline-level clonality went beyond age-matched healthy donors and moved in step with circulating CD8+ T-cell counts.

Only in-frame clones appear in the TCRdb table, and some are missing; sequencing was by immunoSEQ multiplex PCR. The table has approximately 60,000 clones, approximately 52% seen once. This TCR was sampled from a human donor with chronic lymphocytic leukemia. The sample was PBMCs, taken after 24 months of ibrutinib treatment.

The CDR3: CASSLAQGPPQQFF. In DNA form, the CDR3 reads TGCGCCAGCAGCTTAGCACAGGGCCCGCCCCAGCAGTTCTTC. The V call is TRBV5-1, the J call TRBJ2-1, with D possibly TRBD1 on 6 matching bases. Germline assignment: CDR1 SGHRS and CDR2 YFSETQ. Trimming removed 2 bases at V and 11 bases at J, with 17 bases between. This CDR3 is 14 amino acids long.